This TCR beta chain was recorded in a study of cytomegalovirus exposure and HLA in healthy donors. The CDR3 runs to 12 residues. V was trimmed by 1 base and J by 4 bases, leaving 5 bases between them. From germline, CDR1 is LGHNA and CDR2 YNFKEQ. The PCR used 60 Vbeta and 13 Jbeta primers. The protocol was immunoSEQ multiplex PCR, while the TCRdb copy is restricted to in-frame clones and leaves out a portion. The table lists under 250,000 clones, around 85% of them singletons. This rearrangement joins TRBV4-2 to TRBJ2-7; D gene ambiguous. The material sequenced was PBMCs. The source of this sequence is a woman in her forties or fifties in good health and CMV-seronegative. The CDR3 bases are TGTGCCAGCAGCCAAGGAGGATACGAGCAGTACTTC. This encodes CASSQGGYEQYF.